The clone carrying this T cell receptor (beta chain) was observed a handful of times. Its antigen remains unidentified. This sample stems from a study of cytomegalovirus exposure and HLA in healthy donors. Study at large: A prior study identified 110 million or so unique TCR beta sequences from some 180 million T cells.

Points from the study as a whole: Generally TCR sequences proved uncommon, though certain public TCRs appeared in numerous donors. The listing of 150 or so TCR beta chains classed them as cytomegalovirus-associated.

13 Jbeta primers and 60 Vbeta primers were used for the PCR. The assay was immunoSEQ multiplex PCR, and TCRdb's table has in-frame clones only and misses some. The sample includes roughly 150,000 clones, approximately 80% of them seen just once. V shed 3 bases and J 4 bases; nucleotides not matched to a gene: 7. The length of the CDR3 is 16 residues. CDR1 MRHNA and CDR2 SNTAGT come from the germline V gene. The receptor was derived from a man aged 30 to 39 in good health and CMV-seronegative. The V gene is TRBV6-4, the J gene TRBJ2-3; 10 positions agree with TRBD1. Source material: PBMCs. CDR3 sequence (DNA): TGTGCCAGCAGTGAGGTTGCGACAGGGGGCGCAGATACGCAGTATTTT. This translates into CASSEVATGGADTQYF.